Presented here are 8 T cell receptor beta chains from one specimen sequenced in a study of response to subunit inactivated influenza vaccine. Each CDR3 protein is one row after TCRdb ran MiXCR on the RT-PCR reads. The sample holds 150,000 to 200,000 distinct CDR3 sequences, approximately 12% seen once. This sample also belongs to another study, concerning T cells expressing NK-cell markers. Turning to that study: A 5'RACE template switching approach incorporating UMIs was used to make TCR beta cDNA.

The source material was CD8+ T cells sorted from PBMCs, sampled roughly 12 days after vaccination. These receptors came from a man aged 45 to 65 who received an inactivated influenza vaccine.

In its sample, this clonotype was seen a few times. The rearrangement joins TRBV12-3 or TRBV12-4 to TRBJ2-3, with TRBD2 as a possible D gene (7 bases). V was cut by 7 bases and J by 3 bases, with 20 bases left in between. This CDR3 region has 16 residues. The CDR3 DNA reads as TGTGCCAGCAACGATCGGGGGGCGAGTGGGACAGATACGCAGTATTTT. Its translation is CASNDRGASGTDTQYF.

The rearrangement joins TRBV12-3 or TRBV12-4 to TRBJ2-7; 9 bases are shared with TRBD2. J lost 5 bases, V lost 5 bases, and 10 bases had no gene match. This CDR3 region has 15 residues. The CDR3 DNA is TGTGCCAGCAGTCAACTAGCGGGTGGAGTGGACGAGCAGTACTTC. The encoded protein is CASSQLAGGVDEQYF.

The chain joins TRBV20-1 to TRBJ1-3; D gene unclear. This CDR3 contains 13 residues. Germline assignment: CDR1 DFQATT and CDR2 SNEGSKA (reference sequence). V lost 2 bases and J 7 bases, leaving 12 bases between the germline ends. The CDR3 DNA reads as TGCAGTGCTAGACGTCTCAGCGGGAACACCATATATTTT. Its protein is CSARRLSGNTIYF.

The genes are TRBV6-5 and TRBJ2-7; no clear D. Per germline, CDR1 MNHEY and CDR2 SVGAGI. V was pared by 2 bases and J by 2 bases, with 10 bases between. This CDR3 has 14 residues. The CDR3 sequence is CASSYPGSAYEQYF. In nucleotides, the CDR3 is TGTGCCAGCAGTTACCCAGGCAGTGCCTACGAGCAGTACTTC.

This clonotype was picked up a small number of times. The chain uses TRBV20-1 and TRBJ2-5, with TRBD1 as a possible D gene (5 bases). The V gene lost 0 bases and the J gene lost 11 bases, with 10 bases spanning the gap. Germline V lookup: CDR1 DFQATT, CDR2 SNEGSKA (reference sequence). The CDR3 spans 11 residues. CDR3 in amino acids: CSARESGSQYF. The CDR3, as DNA: TGCAGTGCTAGAGAGTCAGGGTCACAGTACTTC.

The table lists this clonotype with a count of one. The gene calls are TRBV2 and TRBJ2-1, with D tentatively TRBD2 (6 bases). The CDR3 runs to 14 residues. Germline CDR1 is SNHLY and CDR2 is FYNNEI. Trimming pared 3 bases from V and 4 bases from J, leaving 10 bases between. DNA of the CDR3: TGTGCCAGCAGTGAGTTAGCGGAATACAATGAGCAGTTCTTC. Its protein is CASSELAEYNEQFF.

This clonotype was picked up a small number of times. The chain is built from TRBV29-1 and TRBJ2-3, with a weak D call TRBD2 (6 bases). The CDR3 length is 13 residues. CDR1 and CDR2 from the germline V gene are SQVTM and ANQGSEA. Trimming took 7 bases from V and 4 from J, leaving 15 bases between them. This CDR3 is CSALSGIADTQYF. CDR3 bases: TGCAGCGCCCTTAGCGGAATTGCAGATACGCAGTATTTT.

The V and J genes are TRBV6-5 and TRBJ2-1; no reliable D call. Trimming took 4 bases from V and 9 from J, leaving 10 bases between them. This CDR3 comprises 12 residues. CDR1 and CDR2 (germline): MNHEY, SVGAGI. This CDR3 reads CASSSSVGEQFF. For the CDR3, the DNA is TGTGCCAGCAGTTCCTCGGTCGGTGAGCAGTTCTTC.